These 16 T cell receptor beta chains were sequenced from one sample in a study of control samples from healthy donors and cancer patients. Profiled with immunoSEQ multiplex PCR; TCRdb holds only in-frame clones, not every one. Altogether about 150,000 clones are present, 94% being singletons, with the ten largest covering 1.1% to 1.5%. Sequenced sample: blood. The receptor set was obtained from a woman under 30 in good health.

The chain carries TRBV7-2 and TRBJ1-1, with D possibly TRBD1 on 6 matching bases. The CDR3 is 15 amino acids. Trimming shortened V by 1 base and J by 3 bases, and 12 bases separated the two germline ends. CDR1 is SGHTA and CDR2 is FQGNSA in the germline V gene. The CDR3 reads CASSLDRALYTEAFF. In DNA, the CDR3 is TGTGCCAGCAGCTTAGACAGGGCGTTGTACACTGAAGCTTTCTTT.

This sequence joins TRBV7-8 and TRBJ2-1; TRBD1 agrees at 9 bases. The CDR3 is made up of 14 amino acids. V shed 7 bases and J 15 bases; nucleotides not matched to a gene: 16. Germline loops: CDR1 SGHVS, CDR2 FQNEAQ. CDR3 protein: CASNRDRVRGKVFF. For the CDR3, the DNA is TGTGCCAGCAACCGGGACAGGGTTCGCGGGAAAGTGTTCTTC.

V is TRBV18 and J is TRBJ2-1, with a tentative D call TRBD2 (6 bases). This CDR3 is 14 amino acids long. V lost 3 bases and J lost 8, with 14 bases in between. In germline, CDR1 is KGHSH, CDR2 LQKENI. The CDR3 nucleotides are TGTGCCAGCTCACCCAGACTAGTCTTGGATGAGCAGTTCTTC. The encoded protein is CASSPRLVLDEQFF.

The chain employs TRBV10-3 and TRBJ2-7; D ambiguous. Germline CDR1 ENHRY, CDR2 SYGVKD. The CDR3 runs 12 residues. V lost 8 bases, J lost 2 bases, and 10 bases lay in between. CDR3 sequence reads: CAIGNGAYEQYF. Written as DNA, the CDR3 is TGTGCCATCGGGAATGGGGCCTACGAGCAGTACTTC.

The V gene is TRBV11-2, the J gene TRBJ1-1; D is unresolved. Germline V gene sequence: CDR1 SGHAT, CDR2 FQNNGV. The CDR3 sequence is 13 residues long. Trimming pared 3 bases from V and 2 bases from J, leaving 7 bases between. The CDR3 coding sequence is TGTGCCAGCAGCTTCGGCCTAAACACTGAAGCTTTCTTT. Translated, it gives CASSFGLNTEAFF.

This rearrangement joins TRBV6-5 to TRBJ2-1; 11 bases are shared with TRBD2. The CDR3 spans 15 residues. The V gene's germline CDR1 is MNHEY and CDR2 SVGAGI. The V gene end was trimmed by 2 bases and the J gene end by 7 bases; junction bases not matched to a gene: 4. CDR3 nucleotides: TGTGCCAGCAGTTACGTGTCTAGCGGGAGGAATGAGCAGTTCTTC. The encoded protein is CASSYVSSGRNEQFF.

The chain combines TRBV12-3 or TRBV12-4 with TRBJ1-6; D is undetermined. Trimming pared 2 bases from V and 12 bases from J, leaving 11 bases between. The CDR3 has 13 amino acids. CDR3 in amino acids: CASSLRRELPLHF. CDR3 DNA: TGTGCCAGCAGTTTAAGGAGGGAATTACCCCTCCACTTT.

This chain connects TRBV30 to TRBJ1-4; 9 bases align to TRBD1. Germline V gene sequence: CDR1 GTSNPN, CDR2 SVGIG (reference sequence). The V segment lost 1 base and the J segment 5 bases; nucleotides outside the gene matches: 2. The CDR3 has 14 residues. CDR3: CAWSGQGVNEKLFF. The CDR3 DNA is TGTGCCTGGAGTGGACAGGGGGTGAATGAAAAACTGTTTTTT.

This clone has only one observation. This chain uses TRBV6-5 with TRBJ1-4; D uncertain. V dropped 0 bases and J dropped 5 bases, with 4 bases sitting between them. From germline, CDR1 is MNHEY and CDR2 SVGAGI. The CDR3 spans 13 residues. Written as DNA, the CDR3 is TGTGCCAGCAGTTACTCGATGAATGAAAAACTGTTTTTT. Its protein is CASSYSMNEKLFF.

The chain carries TRBV6-5 and TRBJ2-7, with a weak D call TRBD2 (6 bases). This CDR3 is 13 amino acids long. Trimming pared 0 bases from V and 4 bases from J, leaving 7 bases between. From germline, CDR1 is MNHEY and CDR2 SVGAGI. The CDR3 loop reads CASSYSAGYEQYF. CDR3 bases: TGTGCCAGCAGTTACTCGGCGGGGTACGAGCAGTACTTC.

This clone has a single count. This chain connects TRBV6-5 to TRBJ2-1, with D perhaps TRBD2 (6 bases). The CDR3 sequence is 13 residues long. Germline CDR1 is MNHEY and CDR2 is SVGAGI. V dropped 8 bases and J dropped 4 bases, with 12 bases sitting between them. CDR3 region: CASVRDFYNEQFF. CDR3 nucleotide sequence: TGTGCCAGCGTCCGGGACTTTTACAATGAGCAGTTCTTC.

This chain uses TRBV11-3 with TRBJ1-4; D uncertain. Germline assignment: CDR1 SGHNT and CDR2 YENEEA. The CDR3 is made up of 15 amino acids. V was trimmed by 6 bases and J by 0 bases, leaving 11 bases between them. The CDR3 here is CASSHLDATNEKLFF. The CDR3, as DNA: TGTGCCAGCAGTCATTTAGATGCAACTAATGAAAAACTGTTTTTT. The complete variable domain, with remaining parts taken from reference TRBV11-3 and TRBJ1-4, reads EAGVVQSPRYKIIEKKQPVAFWCNPISGHNTLYWYLQNLGQGPELLIRYENEEAVDDSQLPKDRFSAERLKGVDSTLKIQPAELGDSAVYLCASSHLDATNEKLFFGSGTQLSVL.

The gene calls are TRBV28 and TRBJ2-6, with 9 nucleotides matching TRBD1. The trim removed 5 bases at V and 0 bases at J, leaving 11 bases unmatched. This CDR3 contains 19 residues. Germline lookup yields CDR1 MDHEN and CDR2 SYDVKM. Here the CDR3 DNA reads TGTGCCAGCAGTCCCCCCGGGACAGGGAGACCCTCTGGGGCCAACGTCCTGACTTTC. This translates into CASSPPGTGRPSGANVLTF.

The gene calls are TRBV10-3 and TRBJ1-1; the D gene is possibly TRBD1 (6 bases). This CDR3 comprises 15 residues. Trimming stripped 3 bases from V and 4 bases from J, with 15 bases between. Per the germline V gene, CDR1 is ENHRY and CDR2 is SYGVKD. The CDR3 DNA is TGTGCCATCAGTGATGGGGGGCTAAGGAGCACTGAAGCTTTCTTT. Amino acids: CAISDGGLRSTEAFF.

This chain connects TRBV12-3 or TRBV12-4 to TRBJ2-1, with a tentative D call TRBD2 (6 bases). The CDR3 totals 12 residues. Between the trimmed V and J ends, which lost 6 bases and 4 bases, there was a span of 7 bases. The CDR3 region is CASSRGYNEQFF. DNA for the CDR3: TGTGCCAGCAGCCGGGGGTACAATGAGCAGTTCTTC.

This sequence joins TRBV6-5 and TRBJ2-2; 8 bases line up with TRBD1. The V gene end was trimmed by 0 bases and the J gene end by 4 bases; junction bases not matched to a gene: 4. This CDR3 spans 16 amino acids. From germline, CDR1 is MNHEY and CDR2 SVGAGI. The CDR3 bases are TGTGCCAGCAGTTACTCGGGGACAGGTGGCACCGGGGAGCTGTTTTTT. Amino acid sequence: CASSYSGTGGTGELFF.